This entry concerns a single TCR beta chain. Its antigen is unknown. The data are from a study of T cell responses to AZD1222 COVID-19 vaccine. Study as a whole: The study pooled second doses at about 4 or about 12 weeks. Study-wide points: Reportedly, nearly half of unique spike TCRs recognized epitopes outside B.1.351/B.1.1.7 mutations.

TCRdb keeps only in-frame clones here, not all; method: immunoSEQ multiplex PCR. The sample contains tens of thousands of clones, roughly 90% of which appear only once. The germline CDR1 and CDR2 sequences are MDHEN and SYDVKM. The CDR3 sequence is 20 residues long. The V gene lost 4 bases and the J gene lost 2 bases, with 24 bases spanning the gap. V and J are TRBV28 and TRBJ2-6; TRBD1 might be the D (6 bases). The input for sequencing was peripheral blood, taken on day 0 of AZD1222 vaccination. The sequence came from an adult in good health. CDR3 region: CASSYYGPRDTEAGANVLTF. The CDR3 region has the DNA TGTGCCAGCAGTTATTACGGACCCCGGGACACCGAAGCTGGGGCCAACGTCCTGACTTTC.